The 8 T cell receptor beta chains in this list originate from one sample, sequenced in a study of blood T cell repertoires in COVID-19 (dated by TCRdb to 2019 to 2021). Library creation used the immunoSEQ multiplex PCR assay. TCRdb took over this immuneACCESS table, retaining in-frame rearrangements with V and J assigned. Such tables are incomplete; in checked studies, under half of the missing clones stem from an unresolved V gene, and the remainder is unexplained. The sample table lists about 130,000 clones, over 75% of them with a count of one. Approximately 40% of the sample rests with the top ten. The specimen was peripheral blood. Receptors originate from a human donor in a cohort sampled during active COVID-19.

This clone has a handful of counts. This chain connects TRBV7-2 to TRBJ1-1; D might be TRBD1 (5 bases). The CDR3 consists of 12 residues. The germline gives CDR1 SGHTA, CDR2 FQGNSA. Trimming shortened V by 5 bases and J by 6 bases, and 10 bases separated the two germline ends. The DNA of the CDR3 is TGTGCCAGCAGCACTTACAGGTCTGAAGCTTTCTTT. Protein: CASSTYRSEAFF.

V usage is TRBV6-5 and J usage is TRBJ1-2; 10 bases match TRBD1. V lost 6 bases to trimming and J lost 7 bases; unmatched junction nucleotides: 11. The CDR3 runs 15 residues. CDR1 and CDR2 from the germline V gene are MNHEY and SVGAGI. CDR3 amino acids: CASSHTGTGAFGYTF. The CDR3 bases are TGTGCCAGCAGCCACACCGGGACAGGGGCTTTTGGCTACACCTTC.

The rearrangement uses TRBV25-1 and TRBJ2-2, with D maybe TRBD1 (5 bases). CDR3 length equals 17 residues. From germline, CDR1 is MGHDK and CDR2 SYGVNS. Between the trimmed V and J ends, which lost 9 bases and 6 bases, there was a span of 26 bases. This CDR3 reads CASFGAGPGFLSGELFF. CDR3 sequence (DNA): TGTGCCAGTTTTGGGGCAGGGCCAGGGTTCTTGTCCGGGGAGCTGTTTTTT.

This rearrangement joins TRBV5-1 to TRBJ1-1; 9 positions agree with TRBD1. The V gene end was trimmed by 4 bases and the J gene end by 12 bases; junction bases not matched to a gene: 13. The CDR3 totals 14 residues. Germline values: CDR1 SGHRS, CDR2 YFSETQ. The CDR3 DNA sequence: TGCGCCAGCAGCACCGACCCGGGACAGGGATGGACTTTCTTT. Protein sequence: CASSTDPGQGWTFF. The variable domain in full, completed from reference TRBV5-1 and TRBJ1-1, reads KAGVTQTPRYLIKTRGQQVTLSCSPISGHRSVSWYQQTPGQGLQFLFEYFSETQRNKGNFPGRFSGRQFSNSRSEMNVSTLELGDSALYLCASSTDPGQGWTFFGQGTRLTVV.

V usage is TRBV11-3 and J usage is TRBJ2-3; 12 nucleotides match TRBD2. V lost 5 bases to trimming and J lost 4 bases; unmatched junction nucleotides: 7. CDR1 is SGHNT, CDR2 YENEEA, per germline. There are 16 residues in the CDR3. CDR3 region: CASSMGLAGRADTQYF. As DNA, the CDR3 is TGTGCCAGCAGCATGGGACTAGCGGGCCGGGCAGATACGCAGTATTTT.

This chain connects TRBV27 to TRBJ2-7, with 7 bases aligning to TRBD2. The CDR3 is 14 residues long. V dropped 8 bases and J dropped 0; count of bases not matched to a gene: 7. CDR1 MNHEY and CDR2 SMNVEV come from the germline V gene (reference sequence). CDR3 DNA sequence: TGTGCCAGCGGGCGGGGGTCCTTCTCCTACGAGCAGTACTTC. This gives the protein CASGRGSFSYEQYF.

This chain's CDR3 is CASSFGGRGTDTQYF. CDR3 nucleotide sequence: TGCGCCAGCAGCTTTGGCGGGAGAGGCACAGATACGCAGTATTTT. This chain joins TRBV5-1 and TRBJ2-3, with TRBD2 identical over 7 bases. The germline gives CDR1 SGHRS, CDR2 YFSETQ. CDR3 size: 15 residues. V trimming: 2 bases; J trimming: 1 base; junction bases outside the gene matches: 4. Supplemented by reference TRBV5-1 and TRBJ2-3, the full variable domain reads KAGVTQTPRYLIKTRGQQVTLSCSPISGHRSVSWYQQTPGQGLQFLFEYFSETQRNKGNFPGRFSGRQFSNSRSEMNVSTLELGDSALYLCASSFGGRGTDTQYFGPGTRLTVL.

CDR3 sequence (DNA): TGTGCCAGCAGCTCCGCGACAGGGTGGTCCTACAATGAGCAGTTCTTC. As protein: CASSSATGWSYNEQFF. The chain is built from TRBV11-3 and TRBJ2-1; TRBD1 matches at 7 bases. Trimming at V came to 4 bases and at J to 1 base, leaving 7 bases not matched to a gene. Germline loops: CDR1 SGHNT, CDR2 YENEEA. The CDR3 is made up of 16 amino acids.